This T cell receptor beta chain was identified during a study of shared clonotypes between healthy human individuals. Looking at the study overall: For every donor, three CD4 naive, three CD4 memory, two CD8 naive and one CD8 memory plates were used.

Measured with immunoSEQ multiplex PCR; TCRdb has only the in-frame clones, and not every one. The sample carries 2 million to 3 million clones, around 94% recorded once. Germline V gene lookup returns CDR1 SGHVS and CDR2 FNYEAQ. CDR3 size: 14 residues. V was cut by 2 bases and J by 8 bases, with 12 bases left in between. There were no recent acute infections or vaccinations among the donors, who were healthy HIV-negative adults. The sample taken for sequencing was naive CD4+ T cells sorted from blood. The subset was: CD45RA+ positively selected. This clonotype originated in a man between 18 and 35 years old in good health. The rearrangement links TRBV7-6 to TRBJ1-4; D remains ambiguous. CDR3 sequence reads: CASSLRRTGEKLFF. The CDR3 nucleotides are TGTGCCAGCAGCTTAAGGCGGACTGGGGAAAAACTGTTTTTT.